The present entry profiles one T cell receptor beta chain with its context. Sequencing used immunoSEQ multiplex PCR; TCRdb keeps in-frame clones, though not all of them. The table has about 45,000 clones, roughly 96% seen once. This sample is part of a study of T cell changes during pregnancy in multiple sclerosis. The CDR3 sequence is 15 residues long. Germline V gives CDR1 SGDLS, CDR2 YYNGEE. Between the trimmed V and J ends, which lost 3 bases and 4 bases, there was a span of 16 bases. The sequence was collected from a female donor with multiple sclerosis, enrolled in a pregnancy study. The chain is built from TRBV9 and TRBJ1-1; D is perhaps TRBD1 (5 bases). The sequences come from peripheral blood, collected in the second trimester of pregnancy. In DNA, the CDR3 is TGTGCCAGCAGCGGCCGGGGGGGTCTAGGCACTGAAGCTTTCTTT. Translation: CASSGRGGLGTEAFF.